Presented here are 14 T cell receptor beta chains from one specimen sequenced in a study of shared clonotypes between healthy human individuals. Data came from immunoSEQ multiplex PCR; TCRdb stores just in-frame clones and leaves some out. The table includes roughly 2 million clones, roughly 95% detected once. Input material: naive CD4+ T cells sorted from blood. Subset meaning: CD45RA+ positively selected. These receptors all come from a man aged 18 to 30 in good health.

The CDR3 bases are TGTGCCAGCAGCCCACCCCAGCGGGTGAGCACAGATACGCAGTATTTT. This codes for CASSPPQRVSTDTQYF. The rearrangement uses TRBV7-9 and TRBJ2-3; D may be TRBD2 (6 bases). CDR3 size: 16 residues. V was pared by 5 bases and J by 0 bases, with 15 bases between. Germline lookup yields CDR1 SEHNR and CDR2 FQNEAQ (reference sequence).

V and J are TRBV9 and TRBJ1-1; 7 bases line up with TRBD1. From germline, CDR1 is SGDLS and CDR2 YYNGEE. V dropped 0 bases and J dropped 8; count of bases not matched to a gene: 13. CDR3 length: 16 amino acids. The CDR3 region is CASSVGPLSTGTEAFF. The CDR3 DNA reads TGTGCCAGCAGCGTAGGCCCCCTTTCGACAGGGACCGAAGCTTTCTTT.

The rearrangement uses TRBV29-1 and TRBJ1-1; 8 nucleotides match TRBD1. J was trimmed by 3 bases and V by 1 base; bases with no gene match: 4. There are 14 residues in the CDR3. Germline CDR1 and CDR2: SQVTM and ANQGSEA. CDR3 nucleotide sequence: TGCAGCGTTGAAGGGACAGGGCTGTACACTGAAGCTTTCTTT. Its translation is CSVEGTGLYTEAFF.

The rearrangement uses TRBV18 and TRBJ2-7, with a possible D match to TRBD2 (5 bases). The CDR3 runs to 18 residues. Trimming cost V 2 bases and J 1 base, with 21 bases left between them. Germline CDR1 KGHSH, CDR2 LQKENI. CDR3 residues: CASSPGLAGDVLSYEQYF. CDR3 in DNA: TGTGCCAGCTCACCAGGGCTAGCAGGAGATGTATTATCCTACGAGCAGTACTTC.

The V call is TRBV7-6, the J call TRBJ2-2; no clear D gene. The CDR3 extends over 13 amino acids. V lost 1 base and J 3 bases, leaving 3 bases between the germline ends. Germline V CDR1 and CDR2: SGHVS, FNYEAQ. The CDR3 reads CASSLVDTGELFF. DNA for the CDR3: TGTGCCAGCAGCTTAGTGGACACCGGGGAGCTGTTTTTT.

This clone has just one count. Other DNA sequences from this sample encode an identical CDR3 as well. V and J are TRBV6-1 and TRBJ1-2, with a tentative D call TRBD1 (6 bases). CDR1 MNHNS and CDR2 SASEGT come from the germline V gene. The CDR3 is 13 residues long. V was pared by 6 bases and J by 0 bases, with 8 bases between. CDR3 bases: TGTGCCAGCAGACAGGGCCCTAACTATGGCTACACCTTC. Translation: CASRQGPNYGYTF.

Remarks on this clone: This sample also contains other DNA sequences that code for the same CDR3. The genes are TRBV5-4 and TRBJ1-1; D not resolved. The CDR3 covers 14 residues. Per the germline V gene, CDR1 is SGHNT and CDR2 is YYREEE (reference sequence). V was pared by 0 bases and J by 1 base, with 7 bases between. CDR3 coding DNA: TGTGCCAGCAGCTTGGATCCAGGGAACACTGAAGCTTTCTTT. Translation: CASSLDPGNTEAFF.

V gene TRBV28 combines with J gene TRBJ2-7; 10 bases map to TRBD1. Per germline, CDR1 MDHEN and CDR2 SYDVKM. The trim removed 7 bases at V and 7 bases at J, leaving 13 bases unmatched. The CDR3 contains 15 residues. The CDR3 DNA is TGTGCCAGCACACCCTCCGGGACAGGGGCACAAGAGCAGTACTTC. Its translation: CASTPSGTGAQEQYF.

The chain couples TRBV4-3 to TRBJ1-2, with a weak D call TRBD1 (6 bases). CDR1 is LGHNA, CDR2 YSLEER, per germline. CDR3 size: 18 residues. V gave up 0 bases and J gave up 5 bases, with 22 bases separating them. The chain's CDR3 is CASSQERGAITRGYGYTF. The DNA of the CDR3 is TGCGCCAGCAGCCAAGAGAGGGGGGCGATTACAAGGGGGTATGGCTACACCTTC.

The V call is TRBV6-6, the J call TRBJ2-7; D is unclear. This CDR3 region has 15 residues. The ends were cut back, 6 bases at V and 3 bases at J, with 18 bases in the middle. The germline CDR1 and CDR2 sequences are MNHNY and SVGAGI (reference sequence). CDR3 loop: CASRQTDRYDYEQYF. CDR3 sequence (DNA): TGTGCCAGCAGACAAACAGACCGTTATGACTACGAGCAGTACTTC.

This clone showed up just a few times. The chain joins TRBV6-1 to TRBJ2-7; 7 nucleotides match TRBD1. The CDR3 covers 14 residues. After removal of 4 bases from V and 7 bases from J, the junction contained 10 bases not matched to a gene. CDR1 MNHNS and CDR2 SASEGT come from the germline V gene. The CDR3 sequence is CASSASTGRGEQYF. CDR3 bases: TGTGCCAGCAGTGCCTCGACAGGGCGTGGGGAGCAGTACTTC.

The chain is built from TRBV7-2 and TRBJ2-7; no clear D. Trimming shortened V by 1 base and J by 4 bases, and 8 bases separated the two germline ends. Germline CDR1 SGHTA, CDR2 FQGNSA. The CDR3 sequence is 13 residues long. The CDR3 DNA reads as TGTGCCAGCAGCTTAGTGCTGGCTTACGAGCAGTACTTC. Its protein is CASSLVLAYEQYF. Full variable domain (rest looked up from reference TRBV7-2 and TRBJ2-7): GAGVSQSPSNKVTEKGKDVELRCDPISGHTALYWYRQSLGQGLEFLIYFQGNSAPDKSGLPSDRFSAERTGGSVSTLTIQRTQQEDSAVYLCASSLVLAYEQYFGPGTRLTVT.

The chain employs TRBV7-9 and TRBJ2-7; tentatively, D is TRBD2 (6 bases). Trimming removed 5 bases from V and 0 bases from J, with 11 bases in between. CDR3 length: 14 residues. The germline CDR1 and CDR2 sequences are SEHNR and FQNEAQ (reference sequence). CDR3 amino acids: CASSITGSSYEQYF. As DNA, the CDR3 is TGTGCCAGCAGCATTACCGGGAGCTCCTACGAGCAGTACTTC.

The CDR3 coding sequence is TGTGCTAGTGCCCCGGGGCAGGGAACCTACGAGCAGTACTTC. Translating gives CASAPGQGTYEQYF. The chain has TRBV12-5 and TRBJ2-7, with D possibly being TRBD1 or TRBD2 (5 bases each). The CDR3 covers 14 residues. V lost 7 bases to trimming and J lost 2 bases, with 15 bases between them. Per the germline V gene, CDR1 is LGHNT and CDR2 is FRNRAP.